These T cell receptor beta chains were read from a single sample in a study of ipilimumab plus nivolumab after autologous stem cell transplantation. This table comes from immunoSEQ multiplex PCR, and its TCRdb copy is limited to in-frame clones, with some not included. The sample yields about 15,000 clones, around 74% seen once. This specimen was PBMCs, taken in a trial of ipilimumab plus nivolumab as post-transplant consolidation. The receptors originated from a male donor with primary mediastinal lymphoma. Both conserved end residues are part of each CDR3. D genes are given only for firm matches. Where a row states a size, it is once, few, many or the class of an expanded clone; other rows omit it.

V gene	clone size	J gene	D gene	CDR3 protein	CDR3 DNA
TRBV9	few	TRBJ1-2	TRBD1	CASSADGTGVRYTF	TGTGCCAGCAGCGCCGACGGGACAGGGGTCCGCTACACCTTC
TRBV23-1	.	TRBJ2-3	.	CASSLCELSLDTQYF	TGCGCCAGCAGTCTTTGCGAACTGTCATTGGATACGCAGTATTTT
TRBV5-4	.	TRBJ1-5	.	CASSFDGHQPQHF	TGTGCCAGCAGCTTTGATGGGCATCAGCCCCAGCATTTT
TRBV18	few	TRBJ1-2	TRBD1	CASSLSEQGARGYTF	TGTGCCAGCTCTCTCTCCGAACAGGGGGCGCGCGGCTACACCTTC
TRBV6-1	few	TRBJ2-7	.	CASRKGGLSYEQYF	TGTGCCAGCCGGAAAGGAGGGCTCTCCTACGAGCAGTACTTC
TRBV5-1	.	TRBJ2-7	TRBD2	CASSWGVTSGRDPTYEQYF	TGCGCCAGCAGCTGGGGGGTGACTAGCGGGAGGGACCCCACCTACGAGCAGTACTTC
TRBV6-4	.	TRBJ2-1	TRBD2	CASSETSGGLNEQFF	TGTGCCAGCAGTGAAACTAGCGGGGGCCTGAATGAGCAGTTCTTC
TRBV5-1	.	TRBJ2-1	TRBD1	CASSLSGTGGSYNEQFF	TGCGCCAGCAGCTTGAGTGGGACAGGGGGCTCCTACAATGAGCAGTTCTTC
TRBV5-4	.	TRBJ2-1	.	CATYPREKQGNEQFF	TGTGCCACCTACCCCCGGGAGAAACAAGGGAATGAGCAGTTCTTC
TRBV10-3	.	TRBJ1-5	.	CAISESPWGAEQPQHF	TGTGCCATCAGTGAGTCACCCTGGGGGGCGGAACAGCCCCAGCATTTT
TRBV6-5	.	TRBJ2-7	.	CASSLGSYEQYF	TGTGCCAGCAGTCTCGGTTCCTACGAGCAGTACTTC
TRBV5-1	.	TRBJ2-1	TRBD1	CASSLGQGLDEQFF	TGCGCCAGCAGCTTGGGACAGGGGTTGGATGAGCAGTTCTTC
TRBV28	few	TRBJ2-7	.	CASSPYYEQYF	TGTGCCAGCAGTCCCTATTACGAGCAGTACTTC
TRBV2	.	TRBJ2-7	TRBD2	CASSDRLRTSGDTYEQYF	TGTGCCAGCAGTGATCGACTCCGGACTAGCGGGGATACTTACGAGCAGTACTTC
TRBV27	.	TRBJ1-2	TRBD1	CASSFQGGQGSNGYTF	TGTGCCAGCAGTTTCCAAGGGGGACAGGGATCAAATGGCTACACCTTC
TRBV28	.	TRBJ2-7	TRBD2	CASNPAGVSYEQYF	TGTGCCAGCAATCCGGCGGGAGTCTCCTACGAGCAGTACTTC
TRBV19	.	TRBJ1-2	.	CASSLQGGYTF	TGTGCCAGTAGTCTACAGGGTGGCTACACCTTC
TRBV5-4	.	TRBJ2-4	TRBD2	CASSLTGGRAKNIQYF	TGTGCCAGCAGCTTGACGGGGGGGAGAGCCAAAAACATTCAGTACTTC
TRBV28	few	TRBJ1-2	TRBD1	CASSPRGQGRYGYTF	TGTGCCAGCAGTCCCCGAGGACAGGGACGGTATGGCTACACCTTC
TRBV2	.	TRBJ2-1	.	CASRGLFGGNEQFF	TGTGCCAGCAGAGGGCTATTTGGGGGGAATGAGCAGTTCTTC
TRBV6-1	.	TRBJ1-5	TRBD1	CASIDRVSNQPQHF	TGTGCCAGCATCGACAGGGTTAGCAATCAGCCCCAGCATTTT
TRBV11-2	.	TRBJ2-5	.	CASSPSTQETQYF	TGTGCCAGCAGCCCTAGCACGCAAGAGACCCAGTACTTC
TRBV28	.	TRBJ2-1	TRBD2	CASSFPSGEQFF	TGTGCCAGCAGTTTCCCTAGCGGGGAGCAGTTCTTC
TRBV2	few	TRBJ2-3	TRBD2	CASSAGLAGGLRDTQYF	TGTGCCAGCAGCGCCGGACTAGCGGGGGGCCTCCGGGATACGCAGTATTTT
TRBV4-2	.	TRBJ2-1	.	CASSQDAGPGVNEQFF	TGTGCCAGCAGCCAAGATGCGGGGCCAGGGGTCAATGAGCAGTTCTTC
TRBV7-9	.	TRBJ1-6	.	CASSPPGSSYNSPLHF	TGTGCCAGCAGCCCGCCGGGGAGCTCCTATAATTCACCCCTCCACTTT
TRBV11-2	.	TRBJ1-1	TRBD1	CASSSGGGNTEAFF	TGTGCCAGCAGTTCAGGGGGGGGGAACACTGAAGCTTTCTTT
TRBV9	.	TRBJ2-2	.	CASSGRPSGGELFF	TGTGCCAGCAGCGGACGACCGAGCGGCGGGGAGCTGTTTTTT
TRBV14	few	TRBJ1-6	TRBD1	CASSQEGTGFSSPLHF	TGTGCCAGCAGCCAAGAAGGGACAGGGTTTTCTTCACCCCTCCACTTT
TRBV4-1	.	TRBJ1-3	.	CANSQEQNFGNTIYF	TGCGCCAACAGCCAAGAACAGAACTTCGGAAACACCATATATTTT
TRBV19	once	TRBJ2-5	TRBD1	CASSMPGGSQRTQYF	TGTGCCAGTAGTATGCCAGGGGGCTCCCAAAGAACCCAGTACTTC
TRBV18	.	TRBJ2-2	.	CASSRVPSNTGELFF	TGTGCCAGCTCGAGGGTACCTTCGAACACCGGGGAGCTGTTTTTT
TRBV6-5	.	TRBJ1-2	.	CASSRGWSYGYTF	TGTGCCAGCAGCAGAGGGTGGTCCTATGGCTACACCTTC
TRBV28	.	TRBJ1-2	.	CASSGREGYTF	TGTGCCAGCAGTGGACGGGAGGGCTACACCTTC
TRBV29-1	.	TRBJ1-3	.	CSGLGNTGPESTIYF	TGCAGCGGGCTGGGGAACACCGGCCCAGAAAGCACCATATATTTT
TRBV4-1	.	TRBJ2-2	TRBD2	CASSHPTSGLNTGELFF	TGCGCCAGCAGCCATCCGACTAGCGGACTCAACACCGGGGAGCTGTTTTTT
TRBV11-1	.	TRBJ1-1	TRBD1	CASSLDREGGFGNTEAFF	TGTGCCAGCAGCTTAGATCGGGAAGGGGGCTTCGGGAACACTGAAGCTTTCTTT
TRBV9	.	TRBJ2-1	TRBD2	CASSRTGWLREDGYNEQFF	TGTGCCAGCAGCAGAACTGGGTGGTTGCGGGAGGACGGTTACAATGAGCAGTTCTTC
TRBV5-1	.	TRBJ2-2	.	CASSLDPQRGLNTGELFF	TGCGCCAGCAGCTTGGATCCTCAACGCGGGTTGAACACCGGGGAGCTGTTTTTT
TRBV28	.	TRBJ2-2	TRBD1	CASSTPDRGGVRELFF	TGTGCCAGCAGTACCCCTGACAGGGGGGGAGTAAGGGAGCTGTTTTTT
TRBV2	.	TRBJ2-1	.	CASRRGGTYNEQFF	TGTGCCAGCAGGCGAGGCGGTACCTACAATGAGCAGTTCTTC
TRBV6-4	.	TRBJ1-2	.	CASTDPQLGSYGYTF	TGTGCCAGCACCGACCCCCAACTCGGGTCCTATGGCTACACCTTC
TRBV11-3	.	TRBJ2-2	TRBD1	CASGQGLTGELFF	TGTGCCAGCGGACAGGGTTTAACCGGGGAGCTGTTTTTT
TRBV5-1	.	TRBJ2-3	.	CASSRAGTTDTQYF	TGCGCCAGCAGCAGGGCGGGGACCACAGATACGCAGTATTTT
TRBV2	few	TRBJ1-5	.	CASNQDRQGRQPQHF	TGTGCCAGCAACCAAGATAGGCAGGGGCGTCAGCCCCAGCATTTT